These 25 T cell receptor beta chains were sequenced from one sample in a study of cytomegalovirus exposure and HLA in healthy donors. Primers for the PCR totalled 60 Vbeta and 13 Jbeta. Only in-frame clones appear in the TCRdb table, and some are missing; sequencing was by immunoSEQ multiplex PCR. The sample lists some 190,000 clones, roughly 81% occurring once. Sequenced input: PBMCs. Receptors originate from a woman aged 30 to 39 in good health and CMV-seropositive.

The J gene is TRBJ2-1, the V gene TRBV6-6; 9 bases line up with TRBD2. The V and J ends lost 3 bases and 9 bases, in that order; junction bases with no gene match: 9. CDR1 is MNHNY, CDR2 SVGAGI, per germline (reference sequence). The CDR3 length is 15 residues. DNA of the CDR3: TGTGCCAGCAGTTATAGGAGACTAGCGGAAGGTGAGCAGTTCTTC. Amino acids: CASSYRRLAEGEQFF.

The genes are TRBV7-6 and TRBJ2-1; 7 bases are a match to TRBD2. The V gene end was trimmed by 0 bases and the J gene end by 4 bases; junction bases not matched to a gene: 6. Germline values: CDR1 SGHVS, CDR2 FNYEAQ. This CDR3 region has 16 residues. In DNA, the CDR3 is TGTGCCAGCAGCTTAGCCCCTAGCGGATCATACAATGAGCAGTTCTTC. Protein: CASSLAPSGSYNEQFF.

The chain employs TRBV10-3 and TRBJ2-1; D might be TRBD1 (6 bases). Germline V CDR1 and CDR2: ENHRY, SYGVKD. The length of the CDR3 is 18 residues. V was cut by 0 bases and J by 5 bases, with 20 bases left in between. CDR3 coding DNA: TGTGCCATCAGTGAGTCGGCTACTATTACAGGGATGCACAATGAGCAGTTCTTC. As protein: CAISESATITGMHNEQFF.

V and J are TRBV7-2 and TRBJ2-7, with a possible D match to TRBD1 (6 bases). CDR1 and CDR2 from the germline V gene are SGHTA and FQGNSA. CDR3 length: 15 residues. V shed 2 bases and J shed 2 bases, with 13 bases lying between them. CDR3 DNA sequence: TGTGCCAGCAGCTTAAGTCGGACAGTCCCCTACGAGCAGTACTTC. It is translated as CASSLSRTVPYEQYF.

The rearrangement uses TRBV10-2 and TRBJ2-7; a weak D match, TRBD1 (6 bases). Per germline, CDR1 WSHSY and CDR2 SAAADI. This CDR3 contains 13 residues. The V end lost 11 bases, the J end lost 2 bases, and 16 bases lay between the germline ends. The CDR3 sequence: CAYARDNTYEQYF. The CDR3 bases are TGCGCCTATGCTCGGGACAACACCTACGAGCAGTACTTC.

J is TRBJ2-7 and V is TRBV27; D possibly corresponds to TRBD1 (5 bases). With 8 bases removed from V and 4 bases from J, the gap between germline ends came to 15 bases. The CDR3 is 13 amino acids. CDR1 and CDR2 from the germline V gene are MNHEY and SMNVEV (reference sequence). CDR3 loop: CASRRTQDYEQYF. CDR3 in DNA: TGTGCCAGCCGTCGGACACAAGATTACGAGCAGTACTTC.

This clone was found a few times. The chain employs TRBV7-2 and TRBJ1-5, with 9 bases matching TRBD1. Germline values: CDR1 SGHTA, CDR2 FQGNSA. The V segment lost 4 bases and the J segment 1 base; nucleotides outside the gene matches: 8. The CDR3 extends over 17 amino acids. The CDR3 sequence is CASSSSRDRVSNQPQHF. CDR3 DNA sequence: TGTGCCAGCAGCTCATCCCGGGACAGGGTGAGCAATCAGCCCCAGCATTTT.

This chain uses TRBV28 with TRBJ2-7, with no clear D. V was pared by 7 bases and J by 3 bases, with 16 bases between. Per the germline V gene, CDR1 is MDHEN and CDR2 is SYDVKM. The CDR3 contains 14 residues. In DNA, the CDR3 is TGTGCCAGCACCCCGGCGACACTCCGCTACGAGCAGTACTTC. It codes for CASTPATLRYEQYF.

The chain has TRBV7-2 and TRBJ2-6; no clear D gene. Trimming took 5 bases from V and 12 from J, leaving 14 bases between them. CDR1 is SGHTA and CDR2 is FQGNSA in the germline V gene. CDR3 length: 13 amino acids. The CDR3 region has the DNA TGTGCCAGCAGCACCCAAACTTCAGGCGTCCTGACTTTC. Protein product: CASSTQTSGVLTF.

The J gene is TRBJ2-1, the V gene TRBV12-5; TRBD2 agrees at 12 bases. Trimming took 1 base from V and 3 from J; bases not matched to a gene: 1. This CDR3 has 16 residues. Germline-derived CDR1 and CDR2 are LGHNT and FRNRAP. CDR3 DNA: TGTGCTAGTGGTTTGGGGACTAGCGGGATCTACAATGAGCAGTTCTTC. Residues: CASGLGTSGIYNEQFF.

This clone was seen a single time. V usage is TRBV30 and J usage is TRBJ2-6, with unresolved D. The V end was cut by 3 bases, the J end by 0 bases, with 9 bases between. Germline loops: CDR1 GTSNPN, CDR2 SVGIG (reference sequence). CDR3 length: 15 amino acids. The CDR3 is CAWRKHLSGANVLTF. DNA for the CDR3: TGTGCCTGGAGGAAACACCTCTCTGGGGCCAACGTCCTGACTTTC.

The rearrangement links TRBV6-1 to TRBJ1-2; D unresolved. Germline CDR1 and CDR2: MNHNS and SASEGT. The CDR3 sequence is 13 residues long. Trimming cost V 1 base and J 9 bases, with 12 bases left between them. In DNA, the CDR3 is TGTGCCAGCAGTGAAGTGGCAAGGAGTAGCTACACCTTC. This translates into CASSEVARSSYTF.

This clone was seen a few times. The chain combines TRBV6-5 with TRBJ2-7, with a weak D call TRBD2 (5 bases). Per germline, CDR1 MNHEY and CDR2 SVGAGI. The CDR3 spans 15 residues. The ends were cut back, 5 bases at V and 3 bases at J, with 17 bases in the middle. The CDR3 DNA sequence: TGTGCCAGCAGTATACCGGGAATGGGAATCTACGAGCAGTACTTC. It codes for CASSIPGMGIYEQYF.

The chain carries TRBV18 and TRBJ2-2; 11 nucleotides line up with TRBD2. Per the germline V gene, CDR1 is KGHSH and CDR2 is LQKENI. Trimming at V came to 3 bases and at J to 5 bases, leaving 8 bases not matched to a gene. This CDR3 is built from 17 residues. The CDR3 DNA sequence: TGTGCCAGCTCACCTCTACTAGCGGGAGAAGGGACCGGGGAGCTGTTTTTT. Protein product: CASSPLLAGEGTGELFF.

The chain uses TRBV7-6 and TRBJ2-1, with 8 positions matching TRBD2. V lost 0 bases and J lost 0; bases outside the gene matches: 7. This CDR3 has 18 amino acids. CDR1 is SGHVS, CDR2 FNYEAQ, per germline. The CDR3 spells CASSLAYSRGASYNEQFF. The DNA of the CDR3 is TGTGCCAGCAGCTTAGCGTATTCGCGGGGGGCCTCCTACAATGAGCAGTTCTTC.

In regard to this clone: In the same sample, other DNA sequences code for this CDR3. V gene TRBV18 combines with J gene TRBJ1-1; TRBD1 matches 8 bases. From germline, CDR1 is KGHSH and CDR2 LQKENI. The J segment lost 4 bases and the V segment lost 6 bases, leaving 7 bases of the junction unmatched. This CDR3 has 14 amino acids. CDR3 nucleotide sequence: TGTGCCAGCTCGCCCGGACAGGGAGTCACTGAAGCTTTCTTT. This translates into CASSPGQGVTEAFF.

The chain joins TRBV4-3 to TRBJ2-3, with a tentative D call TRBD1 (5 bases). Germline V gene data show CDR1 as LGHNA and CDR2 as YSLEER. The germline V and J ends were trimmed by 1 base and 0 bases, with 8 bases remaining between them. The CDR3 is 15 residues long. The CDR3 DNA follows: TGCGCCAGCAGCCAAGGGGGCAGGAGCACAGATACGCAGTATTTT. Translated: CASSQGGRSTDTQYF.

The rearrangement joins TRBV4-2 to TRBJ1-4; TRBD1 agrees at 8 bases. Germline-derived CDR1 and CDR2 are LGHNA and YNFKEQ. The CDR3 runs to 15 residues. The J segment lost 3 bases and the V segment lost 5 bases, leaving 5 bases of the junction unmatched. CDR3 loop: CASSTDRGPNEKLFF. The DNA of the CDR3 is TGTGCCAGCAGCACAGACAGGGGACCTAATGAAAAACTGTTTTTT.

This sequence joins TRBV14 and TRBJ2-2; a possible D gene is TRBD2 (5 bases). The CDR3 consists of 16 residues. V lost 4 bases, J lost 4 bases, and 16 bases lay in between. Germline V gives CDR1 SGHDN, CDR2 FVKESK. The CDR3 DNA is TGTGCCAGCAGCCTTACTAGACCCTCGAGCACCGGGGAGCTGTTTTTT. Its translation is CASSLTRPSSTGELFF. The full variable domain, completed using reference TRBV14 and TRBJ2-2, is EAGVTQFPSHSVIEKGQTVTLRCDPISGHDNLYWYRRVMGKEIKFLLHFVKESKQDESGMPNNRFLAERTGGTYSTLKVQPAELEDSGVYFCASSLTRPSSTGELFFGEGSRLTVL.

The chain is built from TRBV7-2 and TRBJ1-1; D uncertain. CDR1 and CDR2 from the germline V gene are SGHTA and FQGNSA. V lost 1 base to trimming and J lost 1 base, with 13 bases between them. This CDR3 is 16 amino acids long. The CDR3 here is CASSLDSLRENTEAFF. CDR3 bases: TGTGCCAGCAGCTTAGATTCTCTGCGTGAGAACACTGAAGCTTTCTTT.

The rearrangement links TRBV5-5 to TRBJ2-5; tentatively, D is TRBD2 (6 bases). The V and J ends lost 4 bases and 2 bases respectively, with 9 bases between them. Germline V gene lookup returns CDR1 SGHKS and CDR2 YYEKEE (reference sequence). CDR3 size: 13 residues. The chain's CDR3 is CASSTTRQETQYF. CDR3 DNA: TGTGCCAGCAGCACGACTAGACAAGAGACCCAGTACTTC.

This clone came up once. The CDR3 nucleotides are TGTGCCTGGAGTGTAAACAGGCTTGGGACCGGGGAGCTGTTTTTT. This translates into CAWSVNRLGTGELFF. The chain combines TRBV30 with TRBJ2-2; D is possibly TRBD1 (5 bases). This CDR3 region has 15 residues. CDR1 is GTSNPN and CDR2 is SVGIG in the germline V gene (reference sequence). V was pared by 0 bases and J by 5 bases, with 13 bases between.

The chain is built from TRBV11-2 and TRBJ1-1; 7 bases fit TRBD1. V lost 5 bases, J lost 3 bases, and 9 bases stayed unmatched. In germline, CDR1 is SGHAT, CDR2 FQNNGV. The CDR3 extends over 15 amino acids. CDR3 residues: CASSPGQILYTEAFF. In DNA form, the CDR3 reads TGTGCCAGCAGCCCGGGACAGATATTGTACACTGAAGCTTTCTTT.

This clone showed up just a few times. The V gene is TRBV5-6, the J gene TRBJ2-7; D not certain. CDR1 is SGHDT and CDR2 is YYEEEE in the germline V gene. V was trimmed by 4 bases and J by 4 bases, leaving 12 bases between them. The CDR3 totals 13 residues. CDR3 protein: CASSQYNNYEQYF. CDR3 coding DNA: TGTGCCAGCAGCCAATACAATAATTACGAGCAGTACTTC.

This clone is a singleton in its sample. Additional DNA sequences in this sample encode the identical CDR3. The DNA of the CDR3 is TGTGCCAGCAGCCTCCCGACAGGGGGGAACACTGAAGCTTTCTTT. It codes for CASSLPTGGNTEAFF. V and J are TRBV7-9 and TRBJ1-1, with TRBD1 matching 9 bases. After removal of 5 bases from V and 1 base from J, the junction contained 5 bases not matched to a gene. In germline, CDR1 is SEHNR, CDR2 FQNEAQ (reference sequence). The CDR3 extends over 15 amino acids. Full variable domain (rest looked up from reference TRBV7-9 and TRBJ1-1): DTGVSQNPRHKITKRGQNVTFRCDPISEHNRLYWYRQTLGQGPEFLTYFQNEAQLEKSRLLSDRFSAERPKGSFSTLEIQRTEQGDSAMYLCASSLPTGGNTEAFFGQGTRLTVV.